This T cell receptor beta chain was recovered during a study of OX40 agonist ivuxolimab in advanced cancers. Study-level information: The patients received ivuxolimab by intravenous route every 2 weeks at 0.01 to 10 mg/kg.

The CDR3 consists of 17 residues. The trim removed 0 bases at V and 0 bases at J, leaving 4 bases unmatched. Per the germline V gene, CDR1 is MNHGY and CDR2 is SAAAGT. Clones were read by immunoSEQ multiplex PCR, and TCRdb kept only the in-frame ones, dropping some. The sample includes some 65,000 clones, 85% of them seen just once. The V gene is TRBV6-8, the J gene TRBJ2-2; 7 bases agree with TRBD1. The receptor was derived from an adult with an advanced solid tumor such as melanoma, head and neck, liver or kidney cancer. Sequenced material: CD4+ or CD8+ T cells sorted from blood, taken in a trial of the OX40 agonist ivuxolimab. This chain's CDR3 is CASSYSSGTANTGELFF. DNA for the CDR3: TGTGCCAGCAGTTACTCATCCGGGACAGCGAACACCGGGGAGCTGTTTTTT.